This T cell receptor beta chain was found in a study of cytomegalovirus exposure and HLA in healthy donors. A word on this clone: No antigen is known for it.

The germline CDR1 and CDR2 sequences are SGHNT and YYREEE (reference sequence). The CDR3 totals 17 residues. Trimming removed 0 bases from V and 1 base from J; junction bases left unmatched: 9. Whole-study results and caveats: Reports showed the classifier diagnosing cytomegalovirus status with high specificity and sensitivity. Most sequenced TCRs were rare (though some public TCRs occurred in many donors).

In the PCR, 60 Vbeta and 13 Jbeta primers were used. Only in-frame clones appear in the TCRdb table, and some are missing; sequencing was by immunoSEQ multiplex PCR. In the table there are roughly 130,000 clones, 65% to 85% of which are singletons. The clonotype was recovered from a woman aged 40 to 49 in good health and CMV-seronegative. The specimen sequenced was PBMCs. This sequence joins TRBV5-4 and TRBJ2-5; 7 positions agree with TRBD2. CDR3 sequence reads: CASSLAGGAGPQETQYF. Written as DNA, the CDR3 is TGTGCCAGCAGCTTGGCCGGGGGAGCGGGGCCCCAAGAGACCCAGTACTTC.